The 21 T cell receptor beta chains in this list originate from one sample, sequenced in a study of cytotoxic CD8 clonotypes in ibrutinib-treated CLL. Clones were sequenced by immunoSEQ multiplex PCR, and TCRdb holds only the in-frame ones, with some missing. The sample records hundreds of thousands of clones, around four fifths being singletons. Specimen: PBMCs, collected before ibrutinib treatment. These receptors originate from a human donor with chronic lymphocytic leukemia.

Only a few counts were recorded for this clone. V is TRBV4-1 and J is TRBJ2-7; D may be TRBD1 or TRBD2 (5 bases each). The germline gives CDR1 MGHRA, CDR2 YSYEKL. The CDR3 has 15 residues. Trimming removed 1 base at V and 7 bases at J, with 17 bases between. The CDR3 DNA is TGCGCCAGCAGCCAAGGGACAAACTCGGGGTTAGAGCAGTACTTC. This encodes CASSQGTNSGLEQYF.

V usage is TRBV2 and J usage is TRBJ1-3; no firm D call. This CDR3 is 12 amino acids long. V was pared by 6 bases and J by 2 bases, with 5 bases between. The germline V gene has CDR1 SNHLY and CDR2 FYNNEI. The CDR3 DNA reads TGTGCCAGCAGCTCAACTGGAAACACCATATATTTT. Encoded protein: CASSSTGNTIYF.

The table lists this clone with a count of one. This sequence joins TRBV2 and TRBJ2-5; no reliable D call. This CDR3 has 11 amino acids. Trimming removed 7 bases from V and 5 bases from J, with 8 bases in between. CDR1 is SNHLY and CDR2 is FYNNEI in the germline V gene. CDR3 protein: CASKNGETQYF. Written as DNA, the CDR3 is TGTGCCAGCAAGAACGGGGAGACCCAGTACTTC.

This sequence joins TRBV5-4 and TRBJ2-1; 8 bases match TRBD1. CDR1 and CDR2 from the germline V gene are SGHNT and YYREEE (reference sequence). The CDR3 loop spans 14 amino acids. After removal of 7 bases from V and 0 bases from J, the junction contained 3 bases not matched to a gene. CDR3 coding DNA: TGTGCCAGCGCCGACAGGGGCTCCTACAATGAGCAGTTCTTC. Translated, it gives CASADRGSYNEQFF.

The CDR3 nucleotides are TGTGCCAGCAGTTTAAAACAGGGACCCTACGAGCAGTACTTC. Residues: CASSLKQGPYEQYF. The chain joins TRBV27 to TRBJ2-7; TRBD1 is a possible D gene (6 bases). Per the germline V gene, CDR1 is MNHEY and CDR2 is SMNVEV (reference sequence). V dropped 2 bases and J dropped 2 bases, with 10 bases sitting between them. The CDR3 is made up of 14 amino acids.

This clone was seen a handful of times. The CDR3 coding sequence is TGCGCCAGCAGCCTAACAGGACAGCTGAACACTGAAGCTTTCTTT. This codes for CASSLTGQLNTEAFF. The rearrangement links TRBV4-1 to TRBJ1-1, with D possibly matching TRBD1 (6 bases). This CDR3 contains 15 residues. The V end was cut by 4 bases, the J end by 0 bases, with 12 bases between. Germline V gives CDR1 MGHRA, CDR2 YSYEKL.

This clone has just one count. This chain connects TRBV7-7 to TRBJ2-1; either TRBD1 or TRBD2 may fit D (6 bases each). Germline V gene lookup returns CDR1 SSHAT and CDR2 FNYEAQ (reference sequence). The CDR3 contains 18 residues. V was cut by 5 bases and J by 0 bases, with 20 bases left in between. CDR3 DNA sequence: TGTGCCAGCAGCCCCGAGGGGGAGGCGTCGAGCTCCTACAATGAGCAGTTCTTC. Residues: CASSPEGEASSSYNEQFF.

This chain joins TRBV6-4 and TRBJ2-6; maybe TRBD1 (5 bases). The ends were cut back, 2 bases at V and 4 bases at J, with 9 bases in the middle. Per the germline V gene, CDR1 is MRHNA and CDR2 is SNTAGT. The CDR3 contains 15 residues. The DNA of the CDR3 is TGTGCCAGCAGTGACAGGGGAACGGGGGCCAACGTCCTGACTTTC. Protein sequence: CASSDRGTGANVLTF.

The chain is built from TRBV9 and TRBJ2-3, with 10 bases that match TRBD2. Germline CDR1 SGDLS, CDR2 YYNGEE. Germline trimming cut 0 bases from V and 5 bases from J; bases unmatched to any gene: 6. This CDR3 region has 16 residues. DNA of the CDR3: TGTGCCAGCAGCGTAGGCCTAGCGGGAGTGGTAGATACGCAGTATTTT. This encodes CASSVGLAGVVDTQYF.

The J gene is TRBJ2-2, the V gene TRBV19, with 7 bases fitting TRBD2. CDR1 and CDR2 (germline): LNHDA, SQIVND (reference sequence). CDR3 length: 17 residues. With 2 bases clipped from V and 0 bases from J, the junction kept 6 bases outside the gene matches. CDR3 sequence: CASSIQRGHANTGELFF. Here the CDR3 DNA reads TGTGCCAGTAGTATACAGCGGGGCCACGCGAACACCGGGGAGCTGTTTTTT.

The chain employs TRBV11-2 and TRBJ2-1, with 8 positions matching TRBD2. CDR1 and CDR2 from the germline V gene are SGHAT and FQNNGV. J lost 2 bases, V lost 5 bases, and 17 bases had no gene match. This CDR3 region has 19 residues. CDR3 nucleotides: TGTGCCAGCAGCCCCATTTCGGTATATAGCGGGGCGGCCTACAATGAGCAGTTCTTC. Translation gives CASSPISVYSGAAYNEQFF.

V is TRBV7-3 and J is TRBJ2-2, with D unresolved. The CDR3 spans 14 residues. CDR1 and CDR2 from the germline V gene are SGHTA and FQGTGA. V shed 5 bases and J shed 6 bases, with 13 bases lying between them. CDR3 DNA sequence: TGTGCCAGCAGCCACGGGTCCTCCCCCGGGGAGCTGTTTTTT. It yields the protein CASSHGSSPGELFF.

This chain connects TRBV5-1 to TRBJ2-5; 7 nucleotides align to TRBD1. The CDR3 is 16 amino acids. Per the germline V gene, CDR1 is SGHRS and CDR2 is YFSETQ. The junction had 15 bases not matched to a gene; V was cut back by 5 bases and J by 5 bases. The CDR3 DNA follows: TGCGCCAGCAGAGGGGACAGTGGGGTAGGGTTGGAGACCCAGTACTTC. Amino acid sequence: CASRGDSGVGLETQYF.

The rearrangement links TRBV5-8 to TRBJ1-4; possible D gene TRBD1, 6 bases. The V gene lost 2 bases and the J gene lost 3 bases, with 11 bases spanning the gap. This CDR3 region has 15 residues. Germline CDR1 and CDR2: SGHTS and YDEGEE. CDR3 bases: TGTGCCAGCAGCTTTAAAGGGACACCTAATGAAAAACTGTTTTTT. Amino acids: CASSFKGTPNEKLFF.

The V gene is TRBV9, the J gene TRBJ2-7, with D possibly matching TRBD1 (7 bases). V lost 2 bases, J lost 2 bases, and 11 bases lay in between. CDR3 length equals 14 residues. The germline gives CDR1 SGDLS, CDR2 YYNGEE. This CDR3 reads CASSVRGDPYEQYF. DNA of the CDR3: TGTGCCAGCAGCGTCAGGGGGGATCCCTACGAGCAGTACTTC.

The chain recombines TRBV9 with TRBJ2-1; TRBD2 matches at 12 bases. Germline trimming cut 4 bases from V and 4 bases from J; bases unmatched to any gene: 9. The CDR3 is made up of 17 amino acids. In germline, CDR1 is SGDLS, CDR2 YYNGEE. CDR3 DNA sequence: TGTGCCAGCAGCCCCCATTGGACTAGCGGGGTATACAATGAGCAGTTCTTC. The encoded protein is CASSPHWTSGVYNEQFF.

The chain recombines TRBV19 with TRBJ1-1; tentatively, D is TRBD1 (5 bases). The germline gives CDR1 LNHDA, CDR2 SQIVND (reference sequence). CDR3 length: 13 amino acids. The V end was cut by 7 bases, the J end by 4 bases, with 13 bases between. The CDR3 spells CASNAGRATEAFF. In nucleotides, the CDR3 is TGTGCCAGTAACGCAGGGAGGGCCACTGAAGCTTTCTTT.

The rearrangement links TRBV7-8 to TRBJ1-1, with D possibly matching TRBD1 (5 bases). CDR1 is SGHVS and CDR2 is FQNEAQ in the germline V gene. The CDR3 consists of 11 residues. V was cut by 5 bases and J by 9 bases, with 10 bases left in between. The DNA for the CDR3 is TGTGCCAGCAGCACGGACATACAAGCTTTCTTT. The encoded protein is CASSTDIQAFF.

This clone was seen only once. The J gene is TRBJ2-7, the V gene TRBV6-5; TRBD2 matches 8 bases. Germline V gene lookup returns CDR1 MNHEY and CDR2 SVGAGI. The ends lost 6 bases at V and 0 bases at J; junction bases unmatched: 7. The CDR3 covers 15 residues. The CDR3 nucleotides read TGTGCCAGCAGCTGGACCGGGGGGGCCTCCTACGAGCAGTACTTC. This sequence encodes CASSWTGGASYEQYF.

This clone was detected only once. This CDR3 is CASSVADTEAFF. The DNA of the CDR3 is TGTGCCAGCAGCGTAGCGGACACTGAAGCTTTCTTT. This sequence joins TRBV9 and TRBJ1-1, with unresolved D. This CDR3 comprises 12 residues. Trimming left V 0 bases short and J 3 bases short, with 3 bases between. CDR1 and CDR2 from the germline V gene are SGDLS and YYNGEE. Complete variable domain (other parts from reference TRBV9 and TRBJ1-1): DSGVTQTPKHLITATGQRVTLRCSPRSGDLSVYWYQQSLDQGLQFLIQYYNGEERAKGNILERFSAQQFPDLHSELNLSSLELGDSALYFCASSVADTEAFFGQGTRLTVV.

The chain uses TRBV4-1 and TRBJ1-2; D might be TRBD1 (5 bases). Deletions cut 3 bases from V and 9 bases from J, with 11 bases between. This CDR3 region has 12 residues. Germline-derived CDR1 and CDR2 are MGHRA and YSYEKL. This chain's CDR3 is CASSQGGRSYTF. CDR3 bases: TGCGCCAGCAGCCAGGGGGGTCGGAGCTACACCTTC.